Listed here are 9 T cell receptor beta chains from one sample, sequenced in a study of blood T cell repertoires in COVID-19. Sequencing used immunoSEQ multiplex PCR; TCRdb keeps in-frame clones, though not all of them. The table lists approximately 140,000 clones, roughly 86% of them singletons, with roughly 2% in the top ten. The specimen sequenced was peripheral blood. The receptor source for this set is a human donor in a cohort sampled during active COVID-19.

The V call is TRBV18, the J call TRBJ1-2; 8 bases match TRBD1. This CDR3 region has 14 residues. CDR1 is KGHSH and CDR2 is LQKENI in the germline V gene. The V and J ends lost 5 bases and 4 bases, in that order; junction bases with no gene match: 6. The CDR3 spells CASSTQGASYGYTF. CDR3 DNA sequence: TGTGCCAGCTCAACCCAGGGGGCCAGCTATGGCTACACCTTC.

V and J are TRBV7-2 and TRBJ1-3; TRBD1 matches 8 bases. V was pared by 1 base and J by 2 bases, with 1 base of the junction left unmatched. The CDR3 spans 15 residues. The germline V gene has CDR1 SGHTA and CDR2 FQGNSA. CDR3 protein: CASSLGTGPGNTIYF. CDR3 sequence (DNA): TGTGCCAGCAGCTTAGGGACAGGGCCTGGAAACACCATATATTTT.

This chain joins TRBV4-1 and TRBJ2-7, with a tentative D call TRBD2 (5 bases). The germline V gene encodes CDR1 MGHRA and CDR2 YSYEKL. The germline V and J ends were trimmed by 1 base and 4 bases, with 8 bases remaining between them. The CDR3 sequence is 13 residues long. CDR3 nucleotide sequence: TGCGCCAGCAGCCAAGTGAGAGGGTACGAGCAGTACTTC. As protein: CASSQVRGYEQYF.

This chain joins TRBV19 and TRBJ2-1; 9 nucleotides align to TRBD2. V dropped 8 bases and J dropped 3; count of bases not matched to a gene: 5. Germline CDR1 and CDR2: LNHDA and SQIVND (reference sequence). CDR3 length equals 14 residues. CDR3 DNA sequence: TGTGCCAGTTGCGGGGGGGCTTACTACAATGAGCAGTTCTTC. Protein: CASCGGAYYNEQFF.

The rearrangement links TRBV30 to TRBJ2-1, with TRBD2 identical over 10 bases. Germline loops: CDR1 GTSNPN, CDR2 SVGIG (reference sequence). CDR3 length: 15 amino acids. V gave up 4 bases and J gave up 6 bases; unmatched junction bases: 9. The CDR3 nucleotides are TGTGCCTGGAAGAGCGGGAGGGCCGGTAGCAATGAGCAGTTCTTC. Translating gives CAWKSGRAGSNEQFF.

V is TRBV27 and J is TRBJ1-5; D ambiguous. Trimming left V 3 bases short and J 4 bases short, with 4 bases between. The CDR3 covers 12 residues. Germline V gives CDR1 MNHEY, CDR2 SMNVEV (reference sequence). CDR3 loop: CASSFRNQPQHF. The CDR3 DNA sequence: TGTGCCAGCAGTTTCAGAAATCAGCCCCAGCATTTT.

The chain joins TRBV5-1 to TRBJ2-1; D is uncertain. There are 13 residues in the CDR3. Trimming stripped 3 bases from V and 7 bases from J, with 11 bases between. Germline CDR1 is SGHRS and CDR2 is YFSETQ. The CDR3 region has the DNA TGCGCCAGCAGCTCCGGCGACTGGAATGAGCAGTTCTTC. Residues: CASSSGDWNEQFF.

CDR3 coding DNA: TGTGCCAGCAGCTTAGCGGCTAGCGGGAGGGCCGCGGGTGAGCAGTTCTTC. It encodes CASSLAASGRAAGEQFF. This chain links TRBV7-9 with TRBJ2-1; 12 bases fit TRBD2. The CDR3 consists of 17 residues. J was trimmed by 9 bases and V by 0 bases; bases with no gene match: 9. Germline V gene lookup returns CDR1 SEHNR and CDR2 FQNEAQ (reference sequence).

The rearrangement joins TRBV20-1 to TRBJ1-1; no clear D. V lost 3 bases and J lost 2, with 7 bases in between. The CDR3 contains 12 residues. Germline CDR1 DFQATT, CDR2 SNEGSKA (reference sequence). The CDR3 loop is CSASTVNTEAFF. The CDR3 DNA follows: TGCAGTGCTAGTACGGTTAACACTGAAGCTTTCTTT.